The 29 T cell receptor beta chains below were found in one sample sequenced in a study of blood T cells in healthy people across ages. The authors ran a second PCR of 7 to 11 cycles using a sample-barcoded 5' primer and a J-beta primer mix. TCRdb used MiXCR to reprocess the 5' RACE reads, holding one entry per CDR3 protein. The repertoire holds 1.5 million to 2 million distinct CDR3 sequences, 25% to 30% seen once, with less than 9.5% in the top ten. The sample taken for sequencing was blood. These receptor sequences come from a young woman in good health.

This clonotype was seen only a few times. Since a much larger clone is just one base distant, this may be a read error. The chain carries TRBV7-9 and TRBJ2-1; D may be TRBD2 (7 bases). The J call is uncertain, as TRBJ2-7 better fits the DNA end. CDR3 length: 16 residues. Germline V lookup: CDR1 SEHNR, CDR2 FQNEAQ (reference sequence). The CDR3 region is CASSLGGAPIYNEQYF. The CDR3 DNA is TGTGCCAGCAGCTTGGGGGGGGCCCCCATCTACAATGAGCAGTACTTC.

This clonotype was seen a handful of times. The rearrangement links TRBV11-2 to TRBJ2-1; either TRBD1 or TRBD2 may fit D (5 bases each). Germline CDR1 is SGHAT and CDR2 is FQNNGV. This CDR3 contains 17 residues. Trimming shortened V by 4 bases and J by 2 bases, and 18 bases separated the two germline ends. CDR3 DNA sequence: TGTGCCAGCAGCTCTCGAGCAAAAGGGACGGCCTACAATGAGCAGTTCTTC. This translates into CASSSRAKGTAYNEQFF.

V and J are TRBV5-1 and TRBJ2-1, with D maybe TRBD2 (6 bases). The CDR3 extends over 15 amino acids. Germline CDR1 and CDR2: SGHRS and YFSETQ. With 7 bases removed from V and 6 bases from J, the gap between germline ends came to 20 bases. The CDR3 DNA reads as TGCGCCAGCGGCCCAGGGACTCTAGGGGTCAATGAGCAGTTCTTC. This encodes CASGPGTLGVNEQFF.

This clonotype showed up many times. The CDR3 protein is CASSIRRETQYF. The CDR3 DNA sequence: TGTGCCAGCAGTATAAGAAGGGAGACCCAGTACTTC. J is TRBJ2-5 and V is TRBV28; D remains unclear. Germline CDR1 and CDR2: MDHEN and SYDVKM. The CDR3 is made up of 12 amino acids. V lost 5 bases, J lost 5 bases, and 9 bases lay in between. Using reference TRBV28 and TRBJ2-5 for the parts outside the CDR3, the full variable domain is DVKVTQSSRYLVKRTGEKVFLECVQDMDHENMFWYRQDPGLGLRLIYFSYDVKMKEKGDIPEGYSVSREKKERFSLILESASTNQTSMYLCASSIRRETQYFGPGTRLLVL.

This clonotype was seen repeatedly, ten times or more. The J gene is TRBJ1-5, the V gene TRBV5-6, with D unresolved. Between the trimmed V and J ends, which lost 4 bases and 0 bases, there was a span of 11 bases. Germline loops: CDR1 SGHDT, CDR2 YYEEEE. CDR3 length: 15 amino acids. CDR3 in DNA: TGTGCCAGCAGCCGCCTCGGCCTTAGCAATCAGCCCCAGCATTTT. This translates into CASSRLGLSNQPQHF.

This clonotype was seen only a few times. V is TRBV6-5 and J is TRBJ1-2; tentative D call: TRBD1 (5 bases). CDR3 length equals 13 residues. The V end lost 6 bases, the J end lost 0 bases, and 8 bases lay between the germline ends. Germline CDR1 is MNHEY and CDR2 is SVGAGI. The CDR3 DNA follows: TGTGCCAGCAGACAGGAGACTAACTATGGCTACACCTTC. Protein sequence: CASRQETNYGYTF.

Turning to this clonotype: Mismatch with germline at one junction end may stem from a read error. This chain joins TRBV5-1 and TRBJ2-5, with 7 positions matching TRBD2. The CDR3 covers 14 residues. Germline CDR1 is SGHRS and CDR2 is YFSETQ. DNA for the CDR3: TGTGCCAGCAGCTTAAATGGGGGAGGGGAGACCCAGTACTTC. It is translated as CASSLNGGGETQYF. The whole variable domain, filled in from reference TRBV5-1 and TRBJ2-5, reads KAGVTQTPRYLIKTRGQQVTLSCSPISGHRSVSWYQQTPGQGLQFLFEYFSETQRNKGNFPGRFSGRQFSNSRSEMNVSTLELGDSALYLCASSLNGGGETQYFGPGTRLLVL.

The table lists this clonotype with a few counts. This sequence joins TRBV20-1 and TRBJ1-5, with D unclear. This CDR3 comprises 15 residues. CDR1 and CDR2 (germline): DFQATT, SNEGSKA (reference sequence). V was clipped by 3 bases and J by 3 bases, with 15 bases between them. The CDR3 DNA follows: TGCAGTGCTAGTGGATCAACACATGACAATCAGCCCCAGCATTTT. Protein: CSASGSTHDNQPQHF.

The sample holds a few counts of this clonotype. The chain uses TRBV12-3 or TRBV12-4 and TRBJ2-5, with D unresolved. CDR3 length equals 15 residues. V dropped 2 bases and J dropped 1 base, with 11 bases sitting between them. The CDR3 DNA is TGTGCCAGCAGTTTAAGTAGCACCACCCAAGAGACCCAGTACTTC. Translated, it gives CASSLSSTTQETQYF.

The CDR3 DNA follows: TGTGCCAGCAGCGTGTCCCCGAACACTGAAGCTTTCTTT. It codes for CASSVSPNTEAFF. The chain has TRBV9 and TRBJ1-1, with D hard to call. Deletions cut 2 bases from V and 1 base from J, with 6 bases between. Germline V lookup: CDR1 SGDLS, CDR2 YYNGEE. The CDR3 is 13 residues long.

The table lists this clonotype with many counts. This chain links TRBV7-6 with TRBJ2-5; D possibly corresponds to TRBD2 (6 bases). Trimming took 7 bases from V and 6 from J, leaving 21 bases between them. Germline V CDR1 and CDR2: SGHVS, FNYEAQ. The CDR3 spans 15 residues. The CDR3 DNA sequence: TGTGCCAGCACCTACGGGGGTCCTAGTGTTAAGACCCAGTACTTC. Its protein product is CASTYGGPSVKTQYF.

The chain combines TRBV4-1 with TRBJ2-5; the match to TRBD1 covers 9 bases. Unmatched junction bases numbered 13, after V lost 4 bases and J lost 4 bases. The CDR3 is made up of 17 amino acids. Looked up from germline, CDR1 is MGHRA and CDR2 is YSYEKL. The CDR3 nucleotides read TGCGCCAGCAGCCCCAGGTTGACAGGGGGGAACACAGAGACCCAGTACTTC. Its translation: CASSPRLTGGNTETQYF.

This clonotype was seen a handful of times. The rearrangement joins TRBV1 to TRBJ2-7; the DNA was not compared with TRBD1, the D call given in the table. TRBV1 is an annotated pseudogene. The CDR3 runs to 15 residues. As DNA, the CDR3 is TGCACCAGCAGCCATGAGGACAGGGTTAGCTACGAGCAGTACTTC. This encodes CTSSHEDRVSYEQYF.

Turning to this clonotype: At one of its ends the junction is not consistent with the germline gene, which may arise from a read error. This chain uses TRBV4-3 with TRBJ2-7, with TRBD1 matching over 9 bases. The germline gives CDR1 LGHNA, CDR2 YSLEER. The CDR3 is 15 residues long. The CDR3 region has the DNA TGCGCCAGCAGCCAAGGGACAGGGGCCTCCTGCGAGCAGTACTTC. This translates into CASSQGTGASCEQYF.

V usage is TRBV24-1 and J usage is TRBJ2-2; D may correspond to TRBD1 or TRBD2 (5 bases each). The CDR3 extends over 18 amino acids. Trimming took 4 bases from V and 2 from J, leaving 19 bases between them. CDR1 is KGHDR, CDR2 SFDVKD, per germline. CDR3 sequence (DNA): TGTGCCACCAGTGAACACGGGATGGGGCTGGGAAACACCGGGGAGCTGTTTTTT. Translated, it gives CATSEHGMGLGNTGELFF.

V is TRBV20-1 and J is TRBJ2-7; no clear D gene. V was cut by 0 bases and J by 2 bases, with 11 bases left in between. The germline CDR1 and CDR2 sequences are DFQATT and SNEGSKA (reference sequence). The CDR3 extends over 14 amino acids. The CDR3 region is CSARDQSIPYEQYF. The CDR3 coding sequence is TGCAGTGCTAGAGATCAGAGTATACCCTACGAGCAGTACTTC.

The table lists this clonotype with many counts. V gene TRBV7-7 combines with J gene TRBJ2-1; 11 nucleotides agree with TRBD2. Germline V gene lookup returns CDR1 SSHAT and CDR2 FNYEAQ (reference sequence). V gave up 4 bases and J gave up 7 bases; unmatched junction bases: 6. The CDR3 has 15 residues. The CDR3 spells CASSSQTSGGNEQFF. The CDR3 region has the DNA TGTGCCAGCAGCTCACAAACTAGCGGGGGTAATGAGCAGTTCTTC.

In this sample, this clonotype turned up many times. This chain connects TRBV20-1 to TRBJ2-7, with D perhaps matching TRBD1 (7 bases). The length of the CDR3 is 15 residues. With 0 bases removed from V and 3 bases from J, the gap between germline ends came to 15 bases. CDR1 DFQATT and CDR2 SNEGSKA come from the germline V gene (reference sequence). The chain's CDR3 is CSARDPAGGIYEQYF. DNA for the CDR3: TGCAGTGCTAGAGATCCCGCAGGGGGGATCTACGAGCAGTACTTC.

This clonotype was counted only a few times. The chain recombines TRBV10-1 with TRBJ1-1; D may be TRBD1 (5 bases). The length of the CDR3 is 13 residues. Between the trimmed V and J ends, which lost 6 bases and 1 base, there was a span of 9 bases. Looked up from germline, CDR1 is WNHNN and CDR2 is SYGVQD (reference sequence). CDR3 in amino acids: CASRDNRNTEAFF. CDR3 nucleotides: TGCGCCAGCAGGGACAATCGGAACACTGAAGCTTTCTTT.

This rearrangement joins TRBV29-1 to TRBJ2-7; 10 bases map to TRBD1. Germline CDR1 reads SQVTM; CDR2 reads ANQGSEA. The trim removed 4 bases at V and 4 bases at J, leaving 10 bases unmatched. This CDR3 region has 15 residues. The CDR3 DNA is TGCAGCGTTGTTTATGCAGGACAGGGGGGATACGAGCAGTACTTC. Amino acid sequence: CSVVYAGQGGYEQYF.

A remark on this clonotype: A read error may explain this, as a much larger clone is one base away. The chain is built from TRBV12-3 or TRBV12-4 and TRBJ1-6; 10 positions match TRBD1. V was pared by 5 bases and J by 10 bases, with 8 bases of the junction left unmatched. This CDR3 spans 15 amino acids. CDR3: CASSQGQGMGSPLHF. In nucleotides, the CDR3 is TGTGCCAGCAGTCAGGGACAGGGGATGGGGTCACCCCTCCACTTT.

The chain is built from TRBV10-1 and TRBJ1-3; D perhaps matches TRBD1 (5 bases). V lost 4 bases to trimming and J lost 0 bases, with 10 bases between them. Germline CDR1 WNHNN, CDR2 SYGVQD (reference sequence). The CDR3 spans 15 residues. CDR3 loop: CASSGGANSGNTIYF. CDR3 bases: TGCGCCAGCAGTGGAGGGGCCAACTCTGGAAACACCATATATTTT.

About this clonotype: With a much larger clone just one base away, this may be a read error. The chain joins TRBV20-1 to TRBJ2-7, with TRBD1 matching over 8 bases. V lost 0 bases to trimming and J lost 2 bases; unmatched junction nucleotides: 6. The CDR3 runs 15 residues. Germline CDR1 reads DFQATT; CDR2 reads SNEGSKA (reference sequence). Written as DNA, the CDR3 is TGCAGTGCTAGAGAGGCGGGACAGGAGACCTACGAGCAGTACTTC. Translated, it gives CSAREAGQETYEQYF.

The CDR3 nucleotides are TGTGCCAGCAGCGTCGACTCTTCCGGGACAGATACGCAGTATTTT. Translating gives CASSVDSSGTDTQYF. V is TRBV9 and J is TRBJ2-3, with unresolved D. CDR3 length: 15 amino acids. The germline CDR1 and CDR2 sequences are SGDLS and YYNGEE. The V and J ends lost 2 bases and 3 bases respectively, with 13 bases between them. The entire variable domain, with the rest obtained from reference TRBV9 and TRBJ2-3, is as follows: DSGVTQTPKHLITATGQRVTLRCSPRSGDLSVYWYQQSLDQGLQFLIQYYNGEERAKGNILERFSAQQFPDLHSELNLSSLELGDSALYFCASSVDSSGTDTQYFGPGTRLTVL.

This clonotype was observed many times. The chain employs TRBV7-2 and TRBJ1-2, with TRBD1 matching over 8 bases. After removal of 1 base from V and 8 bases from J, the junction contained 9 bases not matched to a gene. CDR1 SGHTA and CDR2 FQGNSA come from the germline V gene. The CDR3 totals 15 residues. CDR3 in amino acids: CASSLGDRGVGGYTF. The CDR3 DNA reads TGTGCCAGCAGCTTAGGCGACAGGGGCGTCGGGGGCTACACCTTC.

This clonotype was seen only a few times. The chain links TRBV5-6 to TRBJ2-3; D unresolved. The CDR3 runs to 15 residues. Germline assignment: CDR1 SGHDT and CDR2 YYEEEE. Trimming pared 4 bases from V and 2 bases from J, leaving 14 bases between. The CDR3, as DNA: TGTGCCAGCAGCGCGCCTATCACATACACAGATACGCAGTATTTT. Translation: CASSAPITYTDTQYF. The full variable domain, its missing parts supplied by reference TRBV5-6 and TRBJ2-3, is DAGVTQSPTHLIKTRGQQVTLRCSPKSGHDTVSWYQQALGQGPQFIFQYYEEEERQRGNFPDRFSGHQFPNYSSELNVNALLLGDSALYLCASSAPITYTDTQYFGPGTRLTVL.

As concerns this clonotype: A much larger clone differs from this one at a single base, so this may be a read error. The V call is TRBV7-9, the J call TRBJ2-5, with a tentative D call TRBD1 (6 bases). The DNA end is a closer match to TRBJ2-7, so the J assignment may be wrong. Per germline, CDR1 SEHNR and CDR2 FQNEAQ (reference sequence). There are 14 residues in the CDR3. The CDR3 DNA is TGTGTCAGCAGCTTAGCTACAGGGTATTACGAGCAGTACTTC. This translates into CVSSLATGYYEQYF.

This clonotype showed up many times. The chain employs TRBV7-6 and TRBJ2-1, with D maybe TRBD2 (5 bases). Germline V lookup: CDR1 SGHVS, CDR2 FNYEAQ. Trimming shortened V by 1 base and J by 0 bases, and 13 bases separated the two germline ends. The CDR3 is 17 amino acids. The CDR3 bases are TGTGCCAGCAGCTTAGGCAGTGGGAGAAGCTCCTACAATGAGCAGTTCTTC. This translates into CASSLGSGRSSYNEQFF.

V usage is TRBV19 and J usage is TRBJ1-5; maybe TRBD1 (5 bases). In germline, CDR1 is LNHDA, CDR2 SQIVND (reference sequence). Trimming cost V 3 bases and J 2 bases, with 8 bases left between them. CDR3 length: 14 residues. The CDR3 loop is CASSIFRGNQPQHF. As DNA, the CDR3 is TGTGCCAGTAGTATTTTCAGGGGCAATCAGCCCCAGCATTTT. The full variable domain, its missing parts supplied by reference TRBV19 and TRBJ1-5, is DGGITQSPKYLFRKEGQNVTLSCEQNLNHDAMYWYRQDPGQGLRLIYYSQIVNDFQKGDIAEGYSVSREKKESFPLTVTSAQKNPTAFYLCASSIFRGNQPQHFGDGTRLSIL.